This TCR beta chain was recovered during a study of blood T cell repertoires in COVID-19. Turning to the study itself: Whether acute or convalescent, the COVID-19 samples came from the United States, Italy and Spain. Sources were T cells, B-cell-depleted T cells, or PBMCs; the material itself was cDNA or gDNA.

In the authors' methods: Scientists estimated how many nucleated cells there were by amplifying reference gene primers. Generated by immunoSEQ multiplex PCR, the TCRdb table keeps only in-frame clones and is missing some. V, J and clone size reflect that table, while D and trimming were determined from the DNA. Altogether about 280,000 clones are present, about 82% being singletons, with the ten largest covering 4.5% to 5.5%. CDR1 is MNHEY and CDR2 is SMNVEV in the germline V gene (reference sequence). Trimming removed 6 bases from V and 2 bases from J; junction bases left unmatched: 12. This CDR3 is 16 amino acids long.

The TCR comes from a man in his fifties or sixties with active or convalescent COVID-19. Sequencing was performed on peripheral blood. The rearrangement joins TRBV27 to TRBJ2-7; 8 bases map to TRBD1. Written as DNA, the CDR3 is TGTGCCAGCAGCCACTCAGGGGGCCCTCCACCCTACGAGCAGTACTTC. Its translation is CASSHSGGPPPYEQYF.